This T cell receptor (beta chain) was recorded in a study of OX40 agonist ivuxolimab in advanced cancers. Study-wide results and limits: Clones of CD4+ and CD8+ blood T cells grew by week 6 at doses of 0.1 to 3.0 mg/kg. Antigen specificity of clonally expanded peripheral T cells was not established.

Autoimmune disease history or systemic immunosuppression excluded patients. The sampling schedule covered blood at baseline, cycle 4 day 1, and cycle 7 day 1. The CDR3 is 12 amino acids. CDR1 and CDR2 (germline): SNHLY, FYNNEI. V was trimmed by 3 bases and J by 8 bases, leaving 10 bases between them. In the case of this clone: Antigen: not known.

TCRdb keeps only in-frame clones here, not all; method: immunoSEQ multiplex PCR. The data hold under 85,000 clones, with about 81% observed a single time. This TCR was recovered from an adult with an advanced solid tumor such as melanoma, head and neck, liver or kidney cancer. This sequence joins TRBV2 and TRBJ1-2; D gene ambiguous. Sequenced material: CD4+ or CD8+ T cells sorted from blood, taken in a trial of the OX40 agonist ivuxolimab. The CDR3 region is CASSDRGSGYTF. The CDR3 region has the DNA TGTGCCAGCAGTGATCGAGGGAGCGGCTACACCTTC. Using reference TRBV2 and TRBJ1-2 for the parts outside the CDR3, the full variable domain is EPEVTQTPSHQVTQMGQEVILRCVPISNHLYFYWYRQILGQKVEFLVSFYNNEISEKSEIFDDQFSVERPDGSNFTLKIRSTKLEDSAMYFCASSDRGSGYTFGSGTRLTVV.